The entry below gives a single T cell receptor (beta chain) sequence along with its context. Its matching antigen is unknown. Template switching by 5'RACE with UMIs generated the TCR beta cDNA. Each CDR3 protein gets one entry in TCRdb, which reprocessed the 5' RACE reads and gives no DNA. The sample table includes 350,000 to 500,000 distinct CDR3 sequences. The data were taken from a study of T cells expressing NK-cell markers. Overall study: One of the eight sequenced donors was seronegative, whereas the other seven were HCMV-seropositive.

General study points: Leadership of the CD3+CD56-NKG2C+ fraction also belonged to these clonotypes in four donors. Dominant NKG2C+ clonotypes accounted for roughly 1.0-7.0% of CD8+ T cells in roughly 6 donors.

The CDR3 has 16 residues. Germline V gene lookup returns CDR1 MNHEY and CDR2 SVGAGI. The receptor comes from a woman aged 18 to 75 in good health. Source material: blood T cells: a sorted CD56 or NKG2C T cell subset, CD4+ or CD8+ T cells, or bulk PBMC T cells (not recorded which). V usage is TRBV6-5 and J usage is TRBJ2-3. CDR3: CASSYSTSTSTDTQYF.